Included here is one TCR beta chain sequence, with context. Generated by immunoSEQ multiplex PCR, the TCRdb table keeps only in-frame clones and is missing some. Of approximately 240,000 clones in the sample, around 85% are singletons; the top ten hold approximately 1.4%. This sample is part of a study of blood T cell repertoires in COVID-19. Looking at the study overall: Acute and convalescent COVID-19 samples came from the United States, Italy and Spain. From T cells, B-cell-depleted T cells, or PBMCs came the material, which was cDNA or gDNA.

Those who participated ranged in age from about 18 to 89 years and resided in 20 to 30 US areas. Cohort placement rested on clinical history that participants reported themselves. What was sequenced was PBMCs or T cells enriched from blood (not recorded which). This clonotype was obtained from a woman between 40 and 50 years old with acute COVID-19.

The CDR3 DNA follows: TGTGCCAGCAGTTCCCGCCTTAGTGAGACCCAGTACTTC. As protein: CASSSRLSETQYF. The chain links TRBV27 to TRBJ2-5; D unclear. Trimming took 4 bases from V and 5 from J, leaving 11 bases between them. Germline lookup yields CDR1 MNHEY and CDR2 SMNVEV (reference sequence). CDR3 length: 13 amino acids.